The following is a T cell receptor (beta chain) sequence with its context. This clone's antigen is unknown. No much larger clone is present one base from it, and per-base qualities are unavailable. This specimen comes from a study of blood T cell repertoires in COVID-19 (dated by TCRdb to about 2020). In the study overall: Samples covering the acute and convalescent phases of COVID-19 were provided by collaborators in the United States, Italy and Spain. The repertoires were released in a freely available public database intended as a resource for research on the immune response to SARS-CoV-2. The prospective study material was composed of cDNA or gDNA derived from T cells, B-cell-depleted T cells, or PBMCs. The sample metadata nearly always contained a de-identified subject ID, COVID-19 status, age in years and sex. Deeply sampled blood TCRbeta repertoires from subjects exposed to, actively infected with, or recovered from COVID-19 were included in the dataset. Samples came from the ongoing ImmuneRACE study (first 160 participants) plus 1,254 subjects from 6 global collaborators. Where available, HLA class I and class II types were taken from metadata supplied by the sample provider and were not determined by assay-based typing.

The paper as a whole reports these results and caveats: The amount of clinical and demographic metadata varied by source and participant and was provided uncurated.

TCRbeta CDR3 regions were amplified from genomic DNA by means of the immunoSEQ Assay, a bias-controlled multiplex PCR. As for the authors' bioinformatics: Nucleated cell counts per sample were estimated from amplification of reference gene primers within the assay. Sequence reads were collapsed and filtered to measure the absolute abundance of every unique TCRbeta CDR3 rearrangement. For each sample, productive Simpson clonality was calculated as the square root of Simpson's diversity index over productive rearrangements. The clones in this table, taken by TCRdb from immuneACCESS, are in-frame only. Not every clone is retained; where verified, under half of the shortfall comes from an unresolved V gene, and the cause of the rest is unknown. V, J and clone size are those of that table, while D and trimming were read from the DNA. A total of approximately 300,000 clones appear in this sample, roughly 90% of them only once. Clones ranked in the top ten supply approximately 4% of the sample.

Whole blood was collected in K2EDTA tubes by collaborating institutions according to the institutions' own protocols. For TCRbeta analysis, collaborators shipped samples in one of three forms: frozen whole blood, isolated PBMCs, or DNA extracted from either of those sample types. The sample was peripheral blood. This receptor was taken from a woman aged 50 to 65 with active or convalescent COVID-19.

CDR3 reads: CASSQGDSGNTIYF. The DNA reads TGTGCCAGCTCACAGGGGGACTCTGGAAACACCATATATTTT. This receptor chain uses TRBV18 and TRBJ1-3; the D gene is possibly TRBD1, with 6 bases matching. The germline V gene yields KGHSH for CDR1 and LQKENI for CDR2. The CDR3 starts with the cysteine, ends with the phenylalanine, and has 14 residues. CDR3 DNA only is kept here, 42 bases in frame from base 1. V is shortened by 4 bases, J by 0 bases, and the region joining them spans 7 bases.